This T cell receptor (beta chain) comes out of a study of blood T cells in healthy people across ages. Study results and limitations: When set beside aged donors, long-lived donors presented more naive CD4+ cells and higher diversity.

This clonotype was seen only a few times. Antigen unknown. Per sample, at least 6 micrograms of total RNA were extracted. For the second PCR, which ran for about 6 to 11 cycles, a sample-barcoded 5' primer and a J-beta primer mix were used. Each of the cDNA molecules was tagged by a template-switch adaptor with 12 random nucleotides. TCRdb processed the 5' RACE reads anew with MiXCR; each CDR3 protein has one entry. The sample includes approximately 1.5 million distinct CDR3 sequences, about 32% of them seen just once. The TCR originated in a woman in her 30s in good health. The material sequenced was blood.

The CDR3 protein is CASSQDRTRQRYQETQYF. In nucleotides, the CDR3 is TGTGCCAGCAGCCAAGATAGGACCCGACAGCGGTACCAAGAGACCCAGTACTTC. The V gene is TRBV4-2, the J gene TRBJ2-5, with D perhaps matching TRBD1 or TRBD2 (5 bases each). CDR1 is LGHNA and CDR2 is YNFKEQ in the germline V gene. The ends were cut back, 0 bases at V and 0 bases at J, with 17 bases in the middle. The CDR3 totals 18 residues.